This TCR beta chain was recovered during a study of cytomegalovirus exposure and HLA in healthy donors. The CDR3 contains 12 residues when both ends are counted. CDR1 is SGHAT, CDR2 FQNNGV, per germline. Regarding the study as a whole: In an earlier analysis, productive rearrangement rates for most beta V segments clustered near 87% or 30%. Later analysis showed most CMV-associated TCR beta chains appearing HLA-restricted. A missense DCLRE1C variant was associated with V- and J-gene trimming of TCR beta chains in a later analysis, and an independent cohort replicated the association. More clonal expansion characterized HLA-associated TCR beta chains than equally common others in a later analysis.

The primer mix had 60 Vbeta and 13 Jbeta primers. Repertoires were generated with immunoSEQ multiplex PCR, while TCRdb's copy carries only in-frame clones and drops some. The sample lists about 170,000 clones; approximately 76% were seen once. Note on this clone: What it binds is not known. The conserved phenylalanine or tryptophan is not found at the CDR3 terminus, so this likely reflects a read error. Because the CDR3's place on the DNA is in doubt, the DNA is left out and the CDR3 is given as listed by TCRdb.

The sequence derives from a woman aged 18-29 years in good health and CMV-seropositive. The sequenced sample was PBMCs. The V call is TRBV11-2, the J call TRBJ2-3; the table's TRBD2 call for D was not verified on the DNA. CDR3 in amino acids: CASSLGGSGGAL.